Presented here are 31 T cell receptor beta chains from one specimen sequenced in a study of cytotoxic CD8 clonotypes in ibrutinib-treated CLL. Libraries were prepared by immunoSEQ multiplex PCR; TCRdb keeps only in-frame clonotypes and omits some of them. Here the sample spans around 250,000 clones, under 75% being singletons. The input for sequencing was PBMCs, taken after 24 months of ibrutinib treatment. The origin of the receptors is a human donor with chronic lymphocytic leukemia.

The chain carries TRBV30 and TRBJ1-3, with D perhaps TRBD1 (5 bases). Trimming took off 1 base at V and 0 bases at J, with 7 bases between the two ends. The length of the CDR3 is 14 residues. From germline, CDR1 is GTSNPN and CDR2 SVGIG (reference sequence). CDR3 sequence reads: CAWSGGISGNTIYF. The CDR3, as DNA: TGTGCCTGGAGTGGGGGGATCTCTGGAAACACCATATATTTT. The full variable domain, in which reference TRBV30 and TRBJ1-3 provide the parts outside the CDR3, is SQTIHQWPATLVQPVGSPLSLECTVEGTSNPNLYWYRQAAGRGLQLLFYSVGIGQISSEVPQNLSASRPQDRQFILSSKKLLLSDSGFYLCAWSGGISGNTIYFGEGSWLTVV.

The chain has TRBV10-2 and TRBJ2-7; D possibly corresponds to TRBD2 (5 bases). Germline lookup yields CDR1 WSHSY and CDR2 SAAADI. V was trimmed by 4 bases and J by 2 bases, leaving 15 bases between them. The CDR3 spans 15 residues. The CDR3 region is CASSGISGPTYEQYF. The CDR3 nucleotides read TGCGCCAGCAGTGGAATCAGCGGACCAACCTACGAGCAGTACTTC.

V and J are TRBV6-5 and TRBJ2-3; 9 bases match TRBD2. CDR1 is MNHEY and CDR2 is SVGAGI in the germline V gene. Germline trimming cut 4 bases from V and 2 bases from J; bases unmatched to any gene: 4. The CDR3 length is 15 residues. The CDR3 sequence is CASSSTSGYTDTQYF. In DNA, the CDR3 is TGTGCCAGCAGTTCGACTAGCGGCTACACAGATACGCAGTATTTT.

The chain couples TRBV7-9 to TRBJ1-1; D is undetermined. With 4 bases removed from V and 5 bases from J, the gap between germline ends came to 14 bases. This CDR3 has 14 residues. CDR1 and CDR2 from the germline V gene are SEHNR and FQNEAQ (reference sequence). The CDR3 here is CASSSGGVGTEAFF. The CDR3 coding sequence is TGTGCCAGCAGCTCCGGCGGCGTTGGGACTGAAGCTTTCTTT.

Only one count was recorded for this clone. CDR3 sequence reads: CASSLREIYEQYF. CDR3 in DNA: TGTGCCAGCAGTCTCCGGGAGATCTACGAGCAGTACTTC. The V call is TRBV2, the J call TRBJ2-7, with a possible D match to TRBD2 (6 bases). The CDR3 covers 13 residues. Germline V gene data show CDR1 as SNHLY and CDR2 as FYNNEI. Trimming removed 5 bases from V and 3 bases from J, with 11 bases in between.

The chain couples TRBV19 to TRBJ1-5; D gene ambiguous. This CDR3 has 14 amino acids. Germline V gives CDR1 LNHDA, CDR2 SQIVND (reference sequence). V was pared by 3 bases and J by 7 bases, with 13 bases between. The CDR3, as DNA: TGTGCCAGTAGTATCGAGGGTGATTCCCAGCCCCAGCATTTT. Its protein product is CASSIEGDSQPQHF.

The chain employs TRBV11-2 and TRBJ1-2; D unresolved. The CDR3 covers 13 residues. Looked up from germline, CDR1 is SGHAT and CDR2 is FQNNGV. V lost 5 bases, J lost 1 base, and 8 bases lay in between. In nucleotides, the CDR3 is TGTGCCAGCAGCCCAGCATATAACTATGGCTACACCTTC. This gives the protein CASSPAYNYGYTF.

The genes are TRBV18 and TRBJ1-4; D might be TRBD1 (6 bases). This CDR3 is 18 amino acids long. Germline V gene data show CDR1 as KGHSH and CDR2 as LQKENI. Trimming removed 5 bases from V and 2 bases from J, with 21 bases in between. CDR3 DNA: TGTGCCAGCTCAGGAGGACGGGGGCAGGAGGAGACTAATGAAAAACTGTTTTTT. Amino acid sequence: CASSGGRGQEETNEKLFF.

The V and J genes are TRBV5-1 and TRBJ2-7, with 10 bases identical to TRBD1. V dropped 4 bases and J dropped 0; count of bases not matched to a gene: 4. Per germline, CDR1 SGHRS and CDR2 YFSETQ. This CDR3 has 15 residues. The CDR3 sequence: CASSGGQGNSYEQYF. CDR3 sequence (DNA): TGCGCCAGCAGCGGGGGACAGGGGAACTCCTACGAGCAGTACTTC.

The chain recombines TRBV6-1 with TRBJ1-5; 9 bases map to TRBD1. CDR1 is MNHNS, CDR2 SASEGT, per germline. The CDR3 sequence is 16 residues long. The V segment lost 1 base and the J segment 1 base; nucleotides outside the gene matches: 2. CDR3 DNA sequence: TGTGCCAGCAGTGAAGTCGGACAGGGGAGCAATCAGCCCCAGCATTTT. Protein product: CASSEVGQGSNQPQHF.

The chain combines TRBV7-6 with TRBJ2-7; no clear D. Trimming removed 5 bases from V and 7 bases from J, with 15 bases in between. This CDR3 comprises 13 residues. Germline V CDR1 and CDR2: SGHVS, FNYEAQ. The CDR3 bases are TGTGCCAGCAGCACTTTGGGTCTAGGGGAGCAGTACTTC. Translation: CASSTLGLGEQYF. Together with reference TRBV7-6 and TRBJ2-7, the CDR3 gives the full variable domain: GAGVSQSPRYKVTKRGQDVALRCDPISGHVSLYWYRQALGQGPEFLTYFNYEAQQDKSGLPNDRFSAERPEGSISTLTIQRTEQRDSAMYRCASSTLGLGEQYFGPGTRLTVT.

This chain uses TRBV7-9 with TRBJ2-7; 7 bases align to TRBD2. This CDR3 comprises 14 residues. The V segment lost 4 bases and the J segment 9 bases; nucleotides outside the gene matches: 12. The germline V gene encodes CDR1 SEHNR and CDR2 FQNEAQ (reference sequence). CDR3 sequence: CASSSPAGSRGQYF. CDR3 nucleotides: TGTGCCAGCAGCTCCCCAGCGGGGTCCCGCGGGCAGTACTTC. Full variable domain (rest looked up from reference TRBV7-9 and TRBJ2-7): DTGVSQNPRHKITKRGQNVTFRCDPISEHNRLYWYRQTLGQGPEFLTYFQNEAQLEKSRLLSDRFSAERPKGSFSTLEIQRTEQGDSAMYLCASSSPAGSRGQYFGPGTRLTVT.

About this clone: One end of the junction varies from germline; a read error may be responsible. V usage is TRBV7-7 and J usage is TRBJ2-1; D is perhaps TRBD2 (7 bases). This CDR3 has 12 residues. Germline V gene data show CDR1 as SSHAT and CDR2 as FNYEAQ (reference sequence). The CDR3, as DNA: TGTGCTAGCAGCTCCGGGGGGACAGAGCAGTTCTTC. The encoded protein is CASSSGGTEQFF.

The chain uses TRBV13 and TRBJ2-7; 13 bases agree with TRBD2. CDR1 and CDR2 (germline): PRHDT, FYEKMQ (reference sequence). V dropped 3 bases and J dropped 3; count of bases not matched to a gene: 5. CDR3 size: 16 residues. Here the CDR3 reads CASSFLTSGGNYEQYF. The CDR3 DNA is TGTGCCAGCAGCTTCTTGACTAGCGGGGGGAACTACGAGCAGTACTTC.

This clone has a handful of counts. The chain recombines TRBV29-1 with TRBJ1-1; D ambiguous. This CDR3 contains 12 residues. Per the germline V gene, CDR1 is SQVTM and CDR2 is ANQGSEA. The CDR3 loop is CSSRRMNTEAFF. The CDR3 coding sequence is TGCAGTTCAAGACGGATGAACACTGAAGCTTTCTTT.

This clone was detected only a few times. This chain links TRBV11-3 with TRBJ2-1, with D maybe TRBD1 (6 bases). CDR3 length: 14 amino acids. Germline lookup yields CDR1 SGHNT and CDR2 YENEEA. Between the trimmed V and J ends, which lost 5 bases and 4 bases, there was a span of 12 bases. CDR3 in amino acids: CASSQTGLYNEQFF. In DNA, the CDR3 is TGTGCCAGCAGCCAAACAGGGTTATACAATGAGCAGTTCTTC.

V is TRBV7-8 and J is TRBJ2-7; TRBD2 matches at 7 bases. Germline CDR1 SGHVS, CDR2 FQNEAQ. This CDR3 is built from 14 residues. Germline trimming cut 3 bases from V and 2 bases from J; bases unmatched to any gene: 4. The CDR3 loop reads CASSFLAAPYEQYF. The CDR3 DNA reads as TGTGCCAGCAGCTTTCTAGCGGCCCCCTACGAGCAGTACTTC.

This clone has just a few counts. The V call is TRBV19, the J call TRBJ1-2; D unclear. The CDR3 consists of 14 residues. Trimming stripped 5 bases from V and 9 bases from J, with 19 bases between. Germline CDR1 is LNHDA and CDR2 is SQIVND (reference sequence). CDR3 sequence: CASSESYPPIRYTF. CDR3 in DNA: TGTGCCAGTAGTGAGTCCTACCCCCCGATTCGCTACACCTTC.

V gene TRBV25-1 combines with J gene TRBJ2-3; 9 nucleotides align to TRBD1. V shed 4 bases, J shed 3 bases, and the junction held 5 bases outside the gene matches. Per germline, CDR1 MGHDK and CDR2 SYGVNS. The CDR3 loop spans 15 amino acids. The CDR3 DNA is TGTGCCAGCAGTGGAAACAGGGGGCGGACAGATACGCAGTATTTT. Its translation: CASSGNRGRTDTQYF.

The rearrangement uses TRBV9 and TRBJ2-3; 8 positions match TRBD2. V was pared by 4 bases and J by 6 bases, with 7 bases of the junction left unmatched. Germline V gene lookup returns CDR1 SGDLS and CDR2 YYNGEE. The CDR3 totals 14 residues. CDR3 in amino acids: CASSSGGDLDTQYF. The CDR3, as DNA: TGTGCCAGCAGCTCCGGGGGGGACTTGGATACGCAGTATTTT.

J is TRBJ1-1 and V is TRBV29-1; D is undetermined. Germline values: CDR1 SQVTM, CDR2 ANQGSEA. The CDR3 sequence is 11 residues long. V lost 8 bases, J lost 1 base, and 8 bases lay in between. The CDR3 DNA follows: TGCAGCCTGCGGTCGAACACTGAAGCTTTCTTT. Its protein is CSLRSNTEAFF.

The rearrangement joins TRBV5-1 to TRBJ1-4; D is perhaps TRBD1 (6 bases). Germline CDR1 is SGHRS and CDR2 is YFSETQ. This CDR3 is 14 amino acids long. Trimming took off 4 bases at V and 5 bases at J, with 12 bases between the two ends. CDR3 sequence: CASSPQGKNEKLFF. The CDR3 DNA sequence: TGCGCCAGCAGCCCTCAGGGGAAGAATGAAAAACTGTTTTTT.

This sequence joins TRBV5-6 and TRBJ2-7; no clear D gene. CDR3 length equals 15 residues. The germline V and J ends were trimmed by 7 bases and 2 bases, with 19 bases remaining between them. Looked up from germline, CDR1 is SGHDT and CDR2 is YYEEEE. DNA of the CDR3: TGTGCCAGCGCCAACGGAATGCCTATAACCTACGAGCAGTACTTC. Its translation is CASANGMPITYEQYF. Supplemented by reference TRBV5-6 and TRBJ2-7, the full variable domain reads DAGVTQSPTHLIKTRGQQVTLRCSPKSGHDTVSWYQQALGQGPQFIFQYYEEEERQRGNFPDRFSGHQFPNYSSELNVNALLLGDSALYLCASANGMPITYEQYFGPGTRLTVT.

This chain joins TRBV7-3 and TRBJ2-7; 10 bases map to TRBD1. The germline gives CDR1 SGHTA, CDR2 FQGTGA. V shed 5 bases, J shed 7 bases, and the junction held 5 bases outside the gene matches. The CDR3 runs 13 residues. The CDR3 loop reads CASSRDRGLEQYF. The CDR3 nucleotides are TGTGCCAGCAGCCGGGACAGGGGTTTGGAGCAGTACTTC.

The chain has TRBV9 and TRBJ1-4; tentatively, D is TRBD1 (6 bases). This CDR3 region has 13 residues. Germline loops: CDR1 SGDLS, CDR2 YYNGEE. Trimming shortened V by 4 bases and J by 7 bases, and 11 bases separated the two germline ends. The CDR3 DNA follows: TGTGCCAGCAGCCCGGGGGGCGGTGAAAAACTGTTTTTT. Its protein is CASSPGGGEKLFF.

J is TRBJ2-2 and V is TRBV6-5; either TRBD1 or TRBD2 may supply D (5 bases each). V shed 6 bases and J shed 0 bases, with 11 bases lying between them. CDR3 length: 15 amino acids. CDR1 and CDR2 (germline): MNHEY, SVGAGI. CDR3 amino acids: CASRPGTANTGELFF. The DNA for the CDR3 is TGTGCCAGCAGGCCCGGGACCGCGAACACCGGGGAGCTGTTTTTT.

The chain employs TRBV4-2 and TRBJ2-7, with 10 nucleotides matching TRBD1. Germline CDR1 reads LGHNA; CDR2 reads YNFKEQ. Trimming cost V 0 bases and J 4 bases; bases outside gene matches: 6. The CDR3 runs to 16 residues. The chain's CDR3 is CASSQDPGQGLYEQYF. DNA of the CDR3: TGTGCCAGCAGCCAAGATCCGGGACAGGGGTTGTACGAGCAGTACTTC.

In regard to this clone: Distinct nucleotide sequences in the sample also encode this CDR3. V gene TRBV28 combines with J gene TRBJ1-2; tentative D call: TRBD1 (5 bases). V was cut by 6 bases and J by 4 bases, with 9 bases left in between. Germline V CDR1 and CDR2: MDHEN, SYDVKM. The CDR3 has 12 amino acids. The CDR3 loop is CASSLDIYGYTF. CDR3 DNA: TGTGCCAGCAGCCTGGACATCTATGGCTACACCTTC.

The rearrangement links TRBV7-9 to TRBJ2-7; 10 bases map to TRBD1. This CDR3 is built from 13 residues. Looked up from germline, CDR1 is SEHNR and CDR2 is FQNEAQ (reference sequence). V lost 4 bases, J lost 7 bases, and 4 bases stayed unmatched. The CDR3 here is CASSYPGQGEQYF. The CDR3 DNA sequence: TGTGCCAGCAGCTATCCGGGACAGGGGGAGCAGTACTTC.

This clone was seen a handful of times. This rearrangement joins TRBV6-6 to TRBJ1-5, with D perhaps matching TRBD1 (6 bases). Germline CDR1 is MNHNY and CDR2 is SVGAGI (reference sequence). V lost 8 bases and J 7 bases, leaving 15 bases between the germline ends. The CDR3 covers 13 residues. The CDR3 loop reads CASGNRVGQPQHF. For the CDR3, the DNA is TGTGCCAGCGGGAACAGGGTAGGCCAGCCCCAGCATTTT.

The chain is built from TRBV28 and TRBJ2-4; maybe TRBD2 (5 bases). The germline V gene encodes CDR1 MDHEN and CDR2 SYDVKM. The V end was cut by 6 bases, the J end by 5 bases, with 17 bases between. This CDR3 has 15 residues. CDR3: CASSRPLSSQNIQYF. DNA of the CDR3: TGTGCCAGCAGCCGCCCCCTATCTAGCCAAAACATTCAGTACTTC.